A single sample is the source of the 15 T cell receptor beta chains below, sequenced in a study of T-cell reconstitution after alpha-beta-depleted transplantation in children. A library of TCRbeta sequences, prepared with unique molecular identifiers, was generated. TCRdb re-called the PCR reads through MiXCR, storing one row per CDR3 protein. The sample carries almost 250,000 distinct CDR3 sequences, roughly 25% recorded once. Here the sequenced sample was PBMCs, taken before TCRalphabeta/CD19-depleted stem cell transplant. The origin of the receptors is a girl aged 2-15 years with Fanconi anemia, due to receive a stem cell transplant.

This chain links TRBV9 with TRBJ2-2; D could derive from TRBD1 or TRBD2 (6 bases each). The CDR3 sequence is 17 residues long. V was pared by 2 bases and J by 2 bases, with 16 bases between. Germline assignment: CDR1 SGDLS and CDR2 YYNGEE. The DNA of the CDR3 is TGTGCCAGCAGCGTGTCCCCCAGGGGAGGTAACACCGGGGAGCTGTTTTTT. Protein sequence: CASSVSPRGGNTGELFF.

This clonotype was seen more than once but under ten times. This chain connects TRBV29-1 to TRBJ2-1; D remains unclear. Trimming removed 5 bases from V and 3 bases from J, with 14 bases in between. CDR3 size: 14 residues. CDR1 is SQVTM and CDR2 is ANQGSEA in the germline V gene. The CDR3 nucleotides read TGCAGCGTTTTATCTCCCCCGGGCTACAATGAGCAGTTCTTC. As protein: CSVLSPPGYNEQFF.

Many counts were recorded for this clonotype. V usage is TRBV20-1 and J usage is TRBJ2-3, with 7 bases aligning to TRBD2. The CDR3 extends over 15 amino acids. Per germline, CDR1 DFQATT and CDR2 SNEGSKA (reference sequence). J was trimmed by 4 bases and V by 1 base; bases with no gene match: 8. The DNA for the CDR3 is TGCAGTGCTAGAGTGAAGCGGGGAGAGGCAGATACGCAGTATTTT. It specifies CSARVKRGEADTQYF.

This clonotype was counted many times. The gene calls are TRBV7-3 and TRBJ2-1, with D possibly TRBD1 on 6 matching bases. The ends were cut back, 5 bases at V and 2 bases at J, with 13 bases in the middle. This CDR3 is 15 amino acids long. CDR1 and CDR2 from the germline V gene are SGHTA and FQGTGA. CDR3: CASSQGGGPYNEQFF. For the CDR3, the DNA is TGTGCCAGCAGCCAAGGTGGGGGCCCCTACAATGAGCAGTTCTTC. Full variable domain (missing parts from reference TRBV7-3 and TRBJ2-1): GAGVSQTPSNKVTEKGKYVELRCDPISGHTALYWYRQSLGQGPEFLIYFQGTGAADDSGLPNDRFFAVRPEGSVSTLKIQRTERGDSAVYLCASSQGGGPYNEQFFGPGTRLTVL.

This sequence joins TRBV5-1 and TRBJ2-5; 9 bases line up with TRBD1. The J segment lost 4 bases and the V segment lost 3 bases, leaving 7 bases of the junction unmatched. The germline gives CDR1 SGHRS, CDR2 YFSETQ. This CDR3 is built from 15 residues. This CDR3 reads CASSWEGQGPETQYF. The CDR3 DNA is TGCGCCAGCAGCTGGGAGGGACAGGGCCCAGAGACCCAGTACTTC.

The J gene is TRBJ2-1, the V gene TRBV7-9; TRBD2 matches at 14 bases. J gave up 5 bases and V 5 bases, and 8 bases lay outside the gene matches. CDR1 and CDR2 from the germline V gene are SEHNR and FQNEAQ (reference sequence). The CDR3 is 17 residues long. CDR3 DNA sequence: TGTGCCAGCAGCCCGTTCACGGGACTAGCGGGGGACAATGAGCAGTTCTTC. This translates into CASSPFTGLAGDNEQFF.

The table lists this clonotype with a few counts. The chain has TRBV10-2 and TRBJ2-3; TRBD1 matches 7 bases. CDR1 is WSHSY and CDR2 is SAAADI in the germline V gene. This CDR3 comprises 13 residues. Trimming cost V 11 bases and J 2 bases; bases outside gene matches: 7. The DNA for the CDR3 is TGCGCCGTCAGGACAGGATACACAGATACGCAGTATTTT. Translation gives CAVRTGYTDTQYF.

The CDR3 bases are TGTGCCAGCAGTTTAATTGCGGAGCTGTTTTTT. This sequence encodes CASSLIAELFF. The V and J genes are TRBV12-3 or TRBV12-4 and TRBJ2-2; no definite D call. The CDR3 contains 11 residues. V was cut by 2 bases and J by 10 bases, with 5 bases left in between.

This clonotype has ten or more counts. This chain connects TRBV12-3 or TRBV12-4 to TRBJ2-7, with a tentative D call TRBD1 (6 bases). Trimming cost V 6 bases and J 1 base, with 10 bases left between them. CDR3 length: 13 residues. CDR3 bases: TGTGCCAGCAGACCCGGACAGTCCTACGAGCAGTACTTC. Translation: CASRPGQSYEQYF.

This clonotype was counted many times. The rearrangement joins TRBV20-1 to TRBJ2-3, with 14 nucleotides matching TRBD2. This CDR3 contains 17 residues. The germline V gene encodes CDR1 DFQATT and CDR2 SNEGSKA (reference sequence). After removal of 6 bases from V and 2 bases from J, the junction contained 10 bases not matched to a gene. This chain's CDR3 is CSARTSGRTKNTDTQYF. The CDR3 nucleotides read TGCAGTGCACGGACTAGCGGGAGGACCAAAAACACAGATACGCAGTATTTT.

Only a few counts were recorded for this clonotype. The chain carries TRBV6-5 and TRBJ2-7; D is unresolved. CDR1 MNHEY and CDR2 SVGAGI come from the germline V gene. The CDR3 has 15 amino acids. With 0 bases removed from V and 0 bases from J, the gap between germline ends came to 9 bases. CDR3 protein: CASSYSRGFSYEQYF. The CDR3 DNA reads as TGTGCCAGCAGTTACTCGCGAGGATTCTCCTACGAGCAGTACTTC.

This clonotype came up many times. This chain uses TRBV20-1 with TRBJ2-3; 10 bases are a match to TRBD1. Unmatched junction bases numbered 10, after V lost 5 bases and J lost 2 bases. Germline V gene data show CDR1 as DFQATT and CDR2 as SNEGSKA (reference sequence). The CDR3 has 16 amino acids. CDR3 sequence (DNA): TGCAGTGCTGAGCCCCGGGACAGGGGAGACACAGATACGCAGTATTTT. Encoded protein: CSAEPRDRGDTDTQYF.

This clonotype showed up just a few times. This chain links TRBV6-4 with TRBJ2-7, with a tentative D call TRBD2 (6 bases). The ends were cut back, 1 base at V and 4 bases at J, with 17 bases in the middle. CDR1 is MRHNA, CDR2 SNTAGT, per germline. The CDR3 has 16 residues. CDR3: CASSDCPTLAPYEQYF. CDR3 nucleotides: TGTGCCAGCAGTGACTGCCCCACACTAGCCCCATACGAGCAGTACTTC.

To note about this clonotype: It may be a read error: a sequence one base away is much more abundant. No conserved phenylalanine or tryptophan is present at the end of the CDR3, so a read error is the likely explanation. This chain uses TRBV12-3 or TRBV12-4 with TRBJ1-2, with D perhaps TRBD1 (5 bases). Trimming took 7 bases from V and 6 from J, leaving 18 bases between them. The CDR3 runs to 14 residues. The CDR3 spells CASTKLGQHNGYTY. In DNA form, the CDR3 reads TGTGCCAGCACTAAACTGGGGCAGCACAATGGCTACACCTAC.

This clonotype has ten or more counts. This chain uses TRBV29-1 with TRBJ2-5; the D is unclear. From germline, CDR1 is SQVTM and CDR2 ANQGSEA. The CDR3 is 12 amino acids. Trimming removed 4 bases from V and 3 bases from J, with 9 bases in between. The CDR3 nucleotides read TGCAGCGTTGGGCACATCAAAGAGACCCAGTACTTC. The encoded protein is CSVGHIKETQYF.